This T cell receptor beta chain was recorded in a study of T-cell memory formation after mild COVID-19. Study findings and constraints: Nothing showed for sure that second-wave clones peaking on day 37 were SARS-CoV-2 specific.

This clonotype was recorded at least ten times. No antigen is known for it. Germline CDR1 reads MNHEY; CDR2 reads SVGEGT. This CDR3 contains 15 residues. V was pared by 6 bases and J by 0 bases, with 12 bases between. TCRdb processed the 5' RACE reads anew with MiXCR; each CDR3 protein has one entry. The data hold 25,000 to 35,000 distinct CDR3 sequences, with about 8% observed a single time. The TCR comes from an adult woman who had mild COVID-19 (a few samples of this study predate the infection). Cell type and time point are not known. V is TRBV6-2 or TRBV6-3 and J is TRBJ2-1, with D perhaps TRBD1 (6 bases). The sample consisted of PBMCs or a T cell subset sorted from them (not recorded which). The CDR3 DNA is TGTGCCAGCAGCAAAAGGGGGAGCTCCTACAATGAGCAGTTCTTC. It is translated as CASSKRGSSYNEQFF.